The subject of this entry is one T cell receptor beta chain. Its specificity is unknown. The sample belongs to a study of blood T cells in healthy people across ages. General study points: Correlation between TCR beta diversity and naive T cell percentage was strong.

It was with a sample-barcoded 5' primer and a J-beta primer mix that a second PCR of about 6 to 12 cycles was run. Any given sample supplied a minimum of 3 million CDR3-containing paired-end reads. In TCRdb, the 5' RACE reads were re-called with MiXCR into one record per CDR3 protein. The sample includes about 1.1 million distinct CDR3 sequences, roughly two fifths of them seen just once. The CDR3 runs to 13 residues. Germline CDR1 SGHTA, CDR2 FQGNSA. This sequence joins TRBV7-2 and TRBJ2-1, with unresolved D. The J call may be in error: the DNA end matches TRBJ2-7 better. Sequencing was done on a sample of blood. This TCR was sampled from a man younger than 30 in good health. The CDR3 nucleotides are TGTGCCAGCAGCTCGTACTCGAACAATGAGCAGTACTTC. Amino acid sequence: CASSSYSNNEQYF.